This T cell receptor (beta chain) was observed in a study of cytomegalovirus exposure and HLA in healthy donors. Study results and caveats: Diagnosis of cytomegalovirus status made by the classifier reportedly showed high specificity and sensitivity. Sequence variants that were highly shared formed a cluster that was likely a sequencing artifact. For TCR beta chains, V- and J-gene trimming was later linked to a missense DCLRE1C variant.

This clone has only one observation. Its target is not known. The germline V gene encodes CDR1 MNHNS and CDR2 SASEGT. The CDR3 totals 15 residues. The V and J ends lost 0 bases and 8 bases respectively, with 11 bases between them. Healthy people donating bone marrow made up the donors. Primers for the PCR totalled 60 Vbeta and 13 Jbeta. The table came from immunoSEQ multiplex PCR; TCRdb's copy has only in-frame clones and leaves some out. Of 100,000 or so clones listed, about 83% are singletons. Sequencing was carried out using PBMCs. This receptor was identified in a man aged 18 to 35 in good health and CMV-seronegative. This chain joins TRBV6-1 and TRBJ1-6, with D possibly being TRBD1 (5 bases). The CDR3 coding sequence is TGTGCCAGCAGTGAAGCCTGGACCAGGGATTCACCCCTCCACTTT. It encodes CASSEAWTRDSPLHF.